The clone carrying this T cell receptor (beta chain) was seen many times. The germline V gene has CDR1 SQVTM and CDR2 ANQGSEA. This CDR3 spans 14 amino acids. V was clipped by 5 bases and J by 4 bases; unmatched bases: 9. The sample belongs to a study of T-cell reconstitution after alpha-beta-depleted transplantation in children. Researchers prepared the TCRbeta library using unique molecular identifiers, the study reports. Using its own MiXCR run on the PCR reads, TCRdb lists one record per CDR3 protein. The sample lists 700,000 to 950,000 distinct CDR3 sequences; roughly 15% were seen once. This clonotype was sampled from a male patient aged 5 to 17 who had a stem cell transplant for acute lymphoblastic leukemia, so the T cells may come from the graft donor. The sample was PBMCs, mostly from graft donor cells, taken 360 days after TCRalphabeta/CD19-depleted stem cell transplant. This rearrangement joins TRBV29-1 to TRBJ1-1, with 8 nucleotides matching TRBD1. The CDR3 nucleotides are TGCAGCGTTCCAAACCAGGGGGCAGGCACTGAAGCTTTCTTT. Protein product: CSVPNQGAGTEAFF.